This entry concerns a single TCR beta chain. This sample is drawn from a study of blood T cell repertoires in COVID-19. The overall study: Whether acute or convalescent, the COVID-19 samples came from the United States, Italy and Spain. Sources were T cells, B-cell-depleted T cells, or PBMCs; the material itself was cDNA or gDNA.

Per the original data handling: From reference gene primer amplification, estimates of nucleated cell counts were derived. Assay used: immunoSEQ multiplex PCR; TCRdb lists only in-frame clones, some missing. Clone size and the V and J calls come from that table; the DNA yielded D and trimming. The table lists about 220,000 clones, 82% of them singletons. V trimming: 5 bases; J trimming: 3 bases; junction bases outside the gene matches: 8. Germline V gene sequence: CDR1 SGHVS, CDR2 FNYEAQ. CDR3 length equals 16 residues. Each recovered donor of Cohort 3 presented with two negative PCRs, clearance, or symptom resolution.

This TCR was recovered from a woman between 55 and 75 years old who had recovered from COVID-19. This chain joins TRBV7-6 and TRBJ1-4; 8 bases match TRBD1. Sequenced input: PBMCs or T cells enriched from blood (not recorded which). The CDR3 reads CASSLPGGAANEKLFF. As DNA, the CDR3 is TGTGCCAGCAGCCTTCCAGGGGGCGCGGCTAATGAAAAACTGTTTTTT.